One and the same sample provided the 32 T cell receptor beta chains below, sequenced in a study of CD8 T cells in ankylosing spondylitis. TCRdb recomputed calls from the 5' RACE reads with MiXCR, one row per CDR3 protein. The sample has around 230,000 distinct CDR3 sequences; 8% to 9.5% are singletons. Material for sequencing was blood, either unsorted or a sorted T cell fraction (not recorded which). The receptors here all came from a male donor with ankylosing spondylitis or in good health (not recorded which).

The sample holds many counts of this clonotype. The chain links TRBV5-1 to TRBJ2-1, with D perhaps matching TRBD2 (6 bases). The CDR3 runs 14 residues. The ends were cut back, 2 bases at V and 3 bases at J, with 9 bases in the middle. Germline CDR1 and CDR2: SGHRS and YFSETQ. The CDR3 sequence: CASSLGGDYNEQFF. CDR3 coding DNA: TGCGCCAGCAGCTTAGGAGGGGACTACAATGAGCAGTTCTTC.

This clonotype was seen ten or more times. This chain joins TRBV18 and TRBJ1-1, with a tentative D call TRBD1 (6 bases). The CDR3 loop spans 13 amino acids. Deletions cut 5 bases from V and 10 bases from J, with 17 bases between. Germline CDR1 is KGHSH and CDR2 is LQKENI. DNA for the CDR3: TGTGCCAGCTCATTATGGACAGCCAGAGGAGCTTTCTTT. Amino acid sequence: CASSLWTARGAFF.

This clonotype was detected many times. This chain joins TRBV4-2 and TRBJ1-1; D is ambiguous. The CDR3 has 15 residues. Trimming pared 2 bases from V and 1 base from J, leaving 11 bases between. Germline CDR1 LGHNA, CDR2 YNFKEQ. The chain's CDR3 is CASSQHLWGNTEAFF. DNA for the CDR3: TGTGCCAGCAGCCAACACCTGTGGGGGAACACTGAAGCTTTCTTT.

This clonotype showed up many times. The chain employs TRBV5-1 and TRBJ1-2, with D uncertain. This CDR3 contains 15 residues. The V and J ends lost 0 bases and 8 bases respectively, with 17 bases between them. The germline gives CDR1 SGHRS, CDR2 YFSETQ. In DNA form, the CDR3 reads TGCGCCAGCAGCTTGGAGGGAGGTCGGACCTACGGCTACACCTTC. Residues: CASSLEGGRTYGYTF.

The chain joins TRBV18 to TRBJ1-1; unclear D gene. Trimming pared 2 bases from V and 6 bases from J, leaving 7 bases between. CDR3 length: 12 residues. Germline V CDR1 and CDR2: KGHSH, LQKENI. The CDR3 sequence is CASSPMWSEAFF. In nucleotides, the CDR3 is TGTGCCAGCTCACCAATGTGGTCTGAAGCTTTCTTT.

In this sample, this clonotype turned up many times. The CDR3 spells CASSLNLGYEQYF. The CDR3 DNA is TGTGCCAGCAGCTTGAATTTGGGCTACGAGCAGTACTTC. The gene calls are TRBV7-2 and TRBJ2-7; unclear D gene. With 3 bases removed from V and 3 bases from J, the gap between germline ends came to 9 bases. The CDR3 contains 13 residues. Germline loops: CDR1 SGHTA, CDR2 FQGNSA.

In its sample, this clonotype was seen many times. CDR3 amino acids: CASSLTGRGTEAFF. The CDR3 nucleotides read TGTGCCAGCAGTTTGACAGGGAGGGGAACTGAAGCTTTCTTT. The chain recombines TRBV12-3 or TRBV12-4 with TRBJ1-1; 7 bases align to TRBD1. The CDR3 has 14 residues. Trimming cost V 3 bases and J 5 bases; bases outside gene matches: 6.

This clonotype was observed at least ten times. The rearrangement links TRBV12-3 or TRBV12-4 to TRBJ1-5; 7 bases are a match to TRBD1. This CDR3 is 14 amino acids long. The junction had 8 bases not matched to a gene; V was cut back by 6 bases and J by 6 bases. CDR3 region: CASSFGQGGQPQHF. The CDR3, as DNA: TGTGCCAGCAGCTTCGGGCAGGGGGGTCAGCCCCAGCATTTT.

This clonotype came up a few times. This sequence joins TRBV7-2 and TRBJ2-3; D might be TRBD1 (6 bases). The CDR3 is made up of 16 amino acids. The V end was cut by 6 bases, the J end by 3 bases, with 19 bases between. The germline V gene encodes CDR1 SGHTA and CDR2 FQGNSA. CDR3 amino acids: CASRIRGGVGTDTQYF. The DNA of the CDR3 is TGTGCCAGCAGGATACGAGGGGGAGTAGGTACAGATACGCAGTATTTT.

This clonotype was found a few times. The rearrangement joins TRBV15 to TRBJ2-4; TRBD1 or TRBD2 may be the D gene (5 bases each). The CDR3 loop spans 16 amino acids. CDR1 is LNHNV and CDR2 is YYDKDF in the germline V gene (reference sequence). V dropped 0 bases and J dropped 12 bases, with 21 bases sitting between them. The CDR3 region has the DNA TGTGCCACCAGCAGAGATTCGAGTGGGGGACGTTTGGCTCAGTACTTC. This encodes CATSRDSSGGRLAQYF.

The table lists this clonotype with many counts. The CDR3 DNA is TGTGCCAGCAGCTTCGCAGGGATGGGAAGCGCCTACGAGCAGTACTTC. It yields the protein CASSFAGMGSAYEQYF. The rearrangement joins TRBV11-1 to TRBJ2-7; D perhaps matches TRBD1 (5 bases). V lost 3 bases to trimming and J lost 2 bases, with 17 bases between them. The CDR3 covers 16 residues. Per germline, CDR1 SGHAT and CDR2 FQDESV (reference sequence).

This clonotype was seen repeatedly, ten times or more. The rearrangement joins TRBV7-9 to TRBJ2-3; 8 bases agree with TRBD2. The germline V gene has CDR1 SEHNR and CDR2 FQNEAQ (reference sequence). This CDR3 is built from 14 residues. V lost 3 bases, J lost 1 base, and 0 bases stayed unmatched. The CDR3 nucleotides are TGTGCCAGCAGCTTGACTAGCGGCACAGATACGCAGTATTTT. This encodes CASSLTSGTDTQYF. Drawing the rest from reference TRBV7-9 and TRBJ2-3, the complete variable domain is DTGVSQNPRHKITKRGQNVTFRCDPISEHNRLYWYRQTLGQGPEFLTYFQNEAQLEKSRLLSDRFSAERPKGSFSTLEIQRTEQGDSAMYLCASSLTSGTDTQYFGPGTRLTVL.

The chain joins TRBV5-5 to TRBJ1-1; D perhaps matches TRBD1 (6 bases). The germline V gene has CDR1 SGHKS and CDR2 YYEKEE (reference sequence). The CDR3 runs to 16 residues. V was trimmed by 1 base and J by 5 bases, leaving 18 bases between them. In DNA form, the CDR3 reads TGTGCCAGCAGCTTGAAACAGGGCCGGGTGGGGACTGAAGCTTTCTTT. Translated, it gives CASSLKQGRVGTEAFF.

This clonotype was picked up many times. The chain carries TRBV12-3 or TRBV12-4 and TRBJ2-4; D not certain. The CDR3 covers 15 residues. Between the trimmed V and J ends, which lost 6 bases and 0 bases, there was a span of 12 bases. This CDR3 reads CASSIIGVAKNIQYF. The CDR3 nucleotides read TGTGCCAGCAGCATTATTGGAGTAGCCAAAAACATTCAGTACTTC.

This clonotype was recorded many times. CDR3 in amino acids: CASSVASGMDTQYF. CDR3 in DNA: TGTGCCAGCAGCGTAGCTTCAGGGATGGATACGCAGTATTTT. The V call is TRBV9, the J call TRBJ2-3; possibly TRBD1 for D (5 bases). Germline V gene lookup returns CDR1 SGDLS and CDR2 YYNGEE. Trimming pared 0 bases from V and 6 bases from J, leaving 11 bases between. CDR3 length: 14 amino acids.

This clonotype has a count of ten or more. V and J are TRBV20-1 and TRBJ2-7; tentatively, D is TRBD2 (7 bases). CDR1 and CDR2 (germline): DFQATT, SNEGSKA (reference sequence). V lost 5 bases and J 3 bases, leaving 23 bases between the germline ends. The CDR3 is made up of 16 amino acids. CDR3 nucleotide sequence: TGCAGTGCTCCGAATCTAATGGCGGGGGCATTCTACGAGCAGTACTTC. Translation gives CSAPNLMAGAFYEQYF.

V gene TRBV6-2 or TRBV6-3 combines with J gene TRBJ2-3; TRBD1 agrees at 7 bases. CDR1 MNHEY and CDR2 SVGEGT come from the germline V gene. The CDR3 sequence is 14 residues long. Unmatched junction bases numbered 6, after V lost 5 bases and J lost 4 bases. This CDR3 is CASSDRGPPDTQYF. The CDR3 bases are TGTGCCAGCAGTGATAGGGGGCCGCCAGATACGCAGTATTTT.

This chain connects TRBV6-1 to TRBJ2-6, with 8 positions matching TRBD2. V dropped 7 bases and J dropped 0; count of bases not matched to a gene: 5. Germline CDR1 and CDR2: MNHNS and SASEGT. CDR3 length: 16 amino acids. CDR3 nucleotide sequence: TGTGCCAGCACGGATAGCGGGGCCTCTGGGGCCAACGTCCTGACTTTC. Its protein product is CASTDSGASGANVLTF.

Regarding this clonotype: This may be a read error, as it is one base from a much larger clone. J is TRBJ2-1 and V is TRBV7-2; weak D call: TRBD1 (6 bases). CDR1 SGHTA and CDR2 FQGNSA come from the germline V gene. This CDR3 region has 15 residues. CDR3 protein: CASSLVTGQASEQIF. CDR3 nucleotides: TGTGCCAGCAGCTTAGTTACAGGGCAGGCGAGTGAGCAGATCTTC.

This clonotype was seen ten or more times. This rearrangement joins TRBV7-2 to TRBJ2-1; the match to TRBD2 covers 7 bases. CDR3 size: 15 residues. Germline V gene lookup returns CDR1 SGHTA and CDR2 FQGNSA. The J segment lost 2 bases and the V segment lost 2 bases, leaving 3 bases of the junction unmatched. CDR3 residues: CASSLMGGAYNEQFF. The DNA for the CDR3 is TGTGCCAGCAGCTTAATGGGGGGGGCCTACAATGAGCAGTTCTTC.

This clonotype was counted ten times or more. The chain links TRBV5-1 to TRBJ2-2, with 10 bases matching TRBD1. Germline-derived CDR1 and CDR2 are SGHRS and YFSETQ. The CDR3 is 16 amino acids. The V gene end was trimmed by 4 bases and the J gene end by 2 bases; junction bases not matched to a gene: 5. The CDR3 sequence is CASSSRQGANTGELFF. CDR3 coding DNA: TGCGCCAGCAGCAGCCGACAGGGGGCAAACACCGGGGAGCTGTTTTTT.

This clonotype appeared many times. CDR3 DNA: TGTGCCAGCAGTTTATCAACGAGGGAGCAGTACTTC. It is translated as CASSLSTREQYF. The chain links TRBV12-3 or TRBV12-4 to TRBJ2-7; D is uncertain. V lost 2 bases and J lost 7, with 9 bases in between. The CDR3 sequence is 12 residues long.

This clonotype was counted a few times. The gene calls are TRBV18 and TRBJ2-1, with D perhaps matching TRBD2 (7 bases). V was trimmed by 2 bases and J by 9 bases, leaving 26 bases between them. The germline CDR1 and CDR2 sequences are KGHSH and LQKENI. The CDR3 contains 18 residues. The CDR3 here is CASSPNLVGGGASGEQFF. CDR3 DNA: TGTGCCAGCTCACCAAATCTCGTAGGAGGGGGGGCCTCAGGTGAGCAGTTCTTC.

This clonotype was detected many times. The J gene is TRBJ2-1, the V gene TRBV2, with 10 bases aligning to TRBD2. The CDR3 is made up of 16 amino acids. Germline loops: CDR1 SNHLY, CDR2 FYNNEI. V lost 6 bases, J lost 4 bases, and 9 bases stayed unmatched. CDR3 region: CASRPQGSGGYNEQFF. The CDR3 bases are TGTGCCAGCAGGCCTCAGGGTAGCGGGGGGTACAATGAGCAGTTCTTC.

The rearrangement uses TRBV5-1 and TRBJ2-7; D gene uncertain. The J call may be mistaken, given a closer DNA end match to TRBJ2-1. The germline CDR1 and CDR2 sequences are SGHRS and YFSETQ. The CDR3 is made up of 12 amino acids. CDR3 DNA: TGCGCCAGCAGCTTGGACCTCTGCGAGCAGTTCTTC. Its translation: CASSLDLCEQFF.

This CDR3 reads CASSSQTSLGGNEQFF. The CDR3 DNA sequence: TGTGCCAGCAGCTCCCAGACTAGCCTCGGGGGGAATGAGCAGTTCTTC. The V gene is TRBV5-4, the J gene TRBJ2-1; 7 bases map to TRBD2. The CDR3 consists of 16 residues. Germline assignment: CDR1 SGHNT and CDR2 YYREEE (reference sequence). Germline trimming cut 3 bases from V and 7 bases from J; bases unmatched to any gene: 13.

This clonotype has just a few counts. The chain's CDR3 is CASSLKGRQGVYQETQYF. The CDR3 coding sequence is TGTGCCAGCAGCTTAAAGGGGAGACAGGGGGTCTACCAAGAGACCCAGTACTTC. This chain uses TRBV11-1 with TRBJ2-5, with TRBD1 matching 9 bases. V lost 2 bases and J lost 0; bases outside the gene matches: 10. From germline, CDR1 is SGHAT and CDR2 FQDESV (reference sequence). This CDR3 contains 18 residues.

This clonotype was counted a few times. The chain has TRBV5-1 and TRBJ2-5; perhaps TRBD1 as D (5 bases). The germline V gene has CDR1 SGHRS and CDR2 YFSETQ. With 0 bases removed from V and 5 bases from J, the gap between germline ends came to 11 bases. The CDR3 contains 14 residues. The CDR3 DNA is TGCGCCAGCAGCTTGGATCAGGGTGGGGAGACCCAGTACTTC. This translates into CASSLDQGGETQYF.

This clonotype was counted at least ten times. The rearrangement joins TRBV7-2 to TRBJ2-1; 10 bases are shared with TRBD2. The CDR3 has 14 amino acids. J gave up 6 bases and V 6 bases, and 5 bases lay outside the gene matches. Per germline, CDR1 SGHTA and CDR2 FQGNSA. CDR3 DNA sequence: TGTGCCAGCAGATCTAGCGGGAGATTCAATGAGCAGTTCTTC. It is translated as CASRSSGRFNEQFF.

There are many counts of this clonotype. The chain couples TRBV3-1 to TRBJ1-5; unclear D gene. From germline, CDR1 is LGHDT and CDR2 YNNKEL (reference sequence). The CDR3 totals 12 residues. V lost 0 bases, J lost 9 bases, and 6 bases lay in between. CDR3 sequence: CASSQEGRPQHF. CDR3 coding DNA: TGTGCCAGCAGCCAAGAAGGGCGGCCCCAGCATTTT.

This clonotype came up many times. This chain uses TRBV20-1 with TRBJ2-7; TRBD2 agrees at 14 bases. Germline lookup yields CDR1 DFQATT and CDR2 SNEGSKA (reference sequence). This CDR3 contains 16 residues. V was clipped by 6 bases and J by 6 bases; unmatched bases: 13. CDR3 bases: TGCAGTGCGTACCCGGGACTAGCGGGAGAGTGGGGCGAGCAGTACTTC. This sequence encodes CSAYPGLAGEWGEQYF.

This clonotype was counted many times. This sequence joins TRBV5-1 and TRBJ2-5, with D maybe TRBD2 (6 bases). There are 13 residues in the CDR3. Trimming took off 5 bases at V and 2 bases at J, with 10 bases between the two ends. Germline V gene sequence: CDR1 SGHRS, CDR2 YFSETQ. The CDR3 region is CASSLALQETQYF. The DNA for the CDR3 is TGCGCCAGCAGTCTAGCGTTACAAGAGACCCAGTACTTC.